The T cell receptor beta chain described here comes from a study of T cells in women clearing cervical HPV infection (dated 2018 in TCRdb). Regarding the complete study: The cases were under 30 women with histologically confirmed HPV16-related CIN3 or worse, and 2 of these cases were invasive cancers. The 20 to 25 controls were women who cleared a single incident HPV16 infection within 12 months without developing precancer or cancer. Case blood was taken at the visit when the lesion was first identified, whereas control blood was taken when infection was no longer detected. Among cases, blood sampling occurred a median of about 160 days after lesion detection, with an interquartile range of about 85 to 210 days. HLA typing was available for only a few women, so HLA type could not be excluded as a confounder. This exploratory proof-of-principle case-control study, nested within the Guanacaste HPV Natural History Study in Costa Rica, compared TCR repertoires among women with different cervical HPV16 outcomes. Cases and controls were matched on year of sample collection and on age within five years. Median age was approximately 30 years in cases versus around 37 in controls, and baseline characteristics did not differ significantly. The parent cohort enrolled approximately 9,200 women aged 18 or older in Guanacaste, Costa Rica, during about 1992 to 1995 and followed them for approximately seven years. Quality controls consisted of five blinded duplicates per group, for a total of some 60 samples made up of around 50 participants and some 10 replicates.

On the study overall, not on this receptor specifically: Because of the cross-sectional design, the study could not determine whether the associations came before infection or resulted from infection, and neither effector/memory subsets nor HPV-specific T cells were isolated. Significantly higher TCR repertoire richness was observed in CIN3+ cases than in controls across sequencing depths, whereas no difference in evenness was found. T-cell numbers per sample were unknown, so richness differences could reflect varying T-cell content rather than repertoire biology. Random forest classifiers combining richness and V gene abundances distinguished cases from controls with an estimated AUC of 0.7 to 0.85. Lower TRBV6-7 relative abundance was observed in cases than in controls (roughly 0.12% versus 0.15%; Bonferroni P = 0.0008).

Based on the germline V gene (reference sequence), the CDR1 and CDR2 sequences are DFQATT and SNEGSKA. CDR3 length: 11 amino acids, cysteine to phenylalanine. The DNA shown is the part of the CDR3 that was read: 24 bases, in frame from base 1. TCR beta CDR3 regions were amplified by multiplex PCR from an average of about 1,300 ng genomic DNA per sample using the immunoSEQ assay. Primer bias was corrected in the assay by using a complete synthetic TCR repertoire to establish an amplification baseline. Amplicons were sequenced on the Illumina platform. The study's own analysis went as follows. Sequence errors were corrected by clustering with frequency ratios and a modified nearest-neighbor algorithm, and the sequences were then analyzed in the immunoSEQ Analyzer using IMGT gene definitions. At each rarefaction depth, TCR richness and evenness were averaged over 20 rarefaction repeats, and samples with fewer sequences than the depth were excluded. V, D and J gene relative abundances were compared between groups with Wilcoxon rank sum tests, applying FDR correction. Blinded duplicates gave an intraclass correlation of around 96% for TCR richness and an average of around 83% across over 65 gene segments. TCRdb provides this immuneACCESS table in a form limited to in-frame rearrangements. Some clones are lacking; in checked studies, under half of them reflect an unresolved V gene, and why the rest are absent is not known. That table supplies the V and J calls and clone size; D and trimming were determined from the DNA. Per the sample table, the count is about 40,000 clones. In total, the top ten clones hold less than 8.5% of the sample.

With respect to this clone: This clone's antigen is unknown. The DNA ends 3 residues before the CDR3 does, and the rest of the CDR3 is filled in from the germline J gene.

Every participant had a single incident cervical HPV16 infection, and women with prevalent HPV16 infections were excluded. Cervical HPV DNA was detected with MY09/MY11 PCR, and genotyping was done with dot-blot hybridization. Fifteen mL of heparinized blood were centrifuged, and the buffy coat was split into aliquots, frozen at -30 degrees C, and then kept at -80 degrees C. QIAGEN kits were used to extract genomic DNA from the buffy coat specimens. The sequence derives from a woman aged 18-70 years with a cervical HPV16 infection that either progressed to CIN3+ or cleared (not recorded which). The sequenced sample consisted of blood buffy coat. Recombination connected TRBV20-1 to TRBJ1-1; a tentative D match to TRBD1 spans 6 bases. CDR3 DNA (partial): TGCAGTGTTTGGACAGAGCGAGGA. Translated, this is CSVWTERG. The CDR3 in full is CSVWTERGAFF.